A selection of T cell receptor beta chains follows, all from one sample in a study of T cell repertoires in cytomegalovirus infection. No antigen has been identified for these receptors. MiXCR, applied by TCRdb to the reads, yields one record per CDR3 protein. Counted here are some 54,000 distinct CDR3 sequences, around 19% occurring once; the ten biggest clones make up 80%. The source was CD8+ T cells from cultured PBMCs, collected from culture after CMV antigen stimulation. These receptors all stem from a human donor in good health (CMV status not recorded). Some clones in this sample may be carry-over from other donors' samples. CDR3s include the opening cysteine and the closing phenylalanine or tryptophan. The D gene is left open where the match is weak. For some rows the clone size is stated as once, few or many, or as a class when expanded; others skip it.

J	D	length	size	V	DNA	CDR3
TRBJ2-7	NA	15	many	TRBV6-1	TGTGCCAGCAGTGAAGATCTAGGGAGTCCCTACGAGCAGTACTTC	CASSEDLGSPYEQYF
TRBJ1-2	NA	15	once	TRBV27	TGTGCCAGCAGTTTAAAGGTCCCCGCAGACTATGGCTACACCTTC	CASSLKVPADYGYTF
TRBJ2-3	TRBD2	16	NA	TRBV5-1	TGCGCCAGCAGCACAGACGGGACTACGACCACAGATACGCAGTATTTT	CASSTDGTTTTDTQYF
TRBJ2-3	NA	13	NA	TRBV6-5	TGTGCCACCGGGTATGGGTTCACAGATACGCAGTATTTT	CATGYGFTDTQYF
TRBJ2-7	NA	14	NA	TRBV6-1	TGTGCCAGCAGCCCCGGTGGGCCCCGCTACGAGCAGTACTTC	CASSPGGPRYEQYF
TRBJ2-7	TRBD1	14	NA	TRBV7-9	TGTGCCAGCAGCGAGAGACAGGGGTACTACGAGCAGTACTTC	CASSERQGYYEQYF
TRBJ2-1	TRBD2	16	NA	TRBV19	TGTGCCAGTAGTATAGCCAGCGGGGGCTCGTACAATGAGCAGTTCTTC	CASSIASGGSYNEQFF
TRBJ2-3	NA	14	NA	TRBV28	TGTGCCAGCAGCTCCCTCCCCCCTGCAGATACGCAGTATTTT	CASSSLPPADTQYF
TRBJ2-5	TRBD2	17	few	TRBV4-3	TGCGCCAGCAGCCCGCGGACTAGCGGGGGGGCTCGAGAGACCCAGTACTTC	CASSPRTSGGARETQYF
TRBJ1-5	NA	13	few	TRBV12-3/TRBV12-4	TGTGCCAGCAGTTTCCCCCCCGATCAGCCCCAGCATTTT	CASSFPPDQPQHF
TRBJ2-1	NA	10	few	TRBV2	TGTGCCATCCAGTACAATGAGCAGTTCTTC	CAIQYNEQFF
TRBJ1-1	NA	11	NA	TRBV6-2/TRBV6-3	TGTGACAGCAGGGCCTACACTGAAGCTTTCTTT	CDSRAYTEAFF
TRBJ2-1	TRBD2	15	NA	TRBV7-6	TGTGCCAGCATGCCTAGCGGGGGGTCTCAAAATGAGCAGTTCTTC	CASMPSGGSQNEQFF
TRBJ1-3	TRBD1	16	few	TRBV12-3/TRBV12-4	TGTGCCAGCAATAAGCGAGGGACAGCCTCTGGAAACACCATATATTTT	CASNKRGTASGNTIYF
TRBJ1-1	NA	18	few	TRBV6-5	TGTGCCAGCAGTTACTCCTTAGTCGGGGATATGCTCGTCACTGAAGCTTTCTTT	CASSYSLVGDMLVTEAFF
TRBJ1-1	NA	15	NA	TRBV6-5	TGTGCCAGCAGTGCTTCCCGGGTCTCGAACACTGAAGCTTTCTTT	CASSASRVSNTEAFF
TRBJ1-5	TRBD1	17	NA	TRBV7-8	TGTGCCAGCAGCGGGGGACAGAAAACTAATAGCAATCAGCCCCAGCATTTT	CASSGGQKTNSNQPQHF
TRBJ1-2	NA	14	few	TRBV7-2	TGTGCCAGCAACAAAGAAATGGGAGACTATGGCTACACCTTC	CASNKEMGDYGYTF
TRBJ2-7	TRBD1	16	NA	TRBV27	TGTGCCAGCAGTTTACGGCAGGGGGCGCTTAACTACGAGCAGTACTTC	CASSLRQGALNYEQYF
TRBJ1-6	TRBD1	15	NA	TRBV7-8	TGTGCCAGCAGCCTTAGGACAGGGATGGATTCACCCCTCCACTTT	CASSLRTGMDSPLHF
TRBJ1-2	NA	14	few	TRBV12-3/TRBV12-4	TGTGCCAGCAGTTTCAGACAGATCGGCTATGGCTACACCTTC	CASSFRQIGYGYTF
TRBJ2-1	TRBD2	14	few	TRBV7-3	TGTGCCAGCAGCTCAGCGGGGGCCAACAATGAGCAGTTCTTC	CASSSAGANNEQFF
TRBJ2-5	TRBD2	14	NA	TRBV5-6	TGTGCCAGCAGCTTGGGCGGGGGAAAAGAGACCCAGTACTTC	CASSLGGGKETQYF
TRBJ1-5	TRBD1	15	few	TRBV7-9	TGTGCCAGCAGCTCCTCGGGACAGCGCAATCAGCCCCAGCATTTT	CASSSSGQRNQPQHF
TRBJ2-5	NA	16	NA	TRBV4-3	TGCGCCAGCAGCCAAGATCGGGGCGCGGTCCAAGAGACCCAGTACTTC	CASSQDRGAVQETQYF
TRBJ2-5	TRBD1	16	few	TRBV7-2	TGTGCCAGCAGCTCCCAGACAGGGACGAGGCGAGAGACCCAGTACTTC	CASSSQTGTRRETQYF
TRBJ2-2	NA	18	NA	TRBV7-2	TGTGCCAGCAGCCCCCCCGACCTCGACAGCGCGAACACCGGGGAGCTGTTTTTT	CASSPPDLDSANTGELFF
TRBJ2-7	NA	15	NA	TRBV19	TGTGCCACCAAGTCCGTCGGGACACATCCCTACGAGCAGTACTTC	CATKSVGTHPYEQYF
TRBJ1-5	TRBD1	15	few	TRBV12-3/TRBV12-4	TGTGCCAGCAGTCCCGGGACAGGGGGGTATCAGCCCCAGCATTTT	CASSPGTGGYQPQHF